This T cell receptor beta chain was profiled in a study of blood T cell repertoires in COVID-19. As for the study in general: Material from acute and convalescent COVID-19 was sourced from the United States, Italy and Spain.

Trimming stripped 1 base from V and 2 bases from J, with 13 bases between. The CDR3 has 16 amino acids. The germline gives CDR1 SGHVS, CDR2 FQNEAQ. Enrollment of patients from Seattle took place during active infection, with longitudinal follow-up. The table came from immunoSEQ multiplex PCR; TCRdb's copy has only in-frame clones and leaves some out. The table lists about 150,000 clones, approximately 80% of them singletons, with around 10% in the top ten. This receptor was taken from a woman aged 55 to 70 with COVID-19, enrolled during active disease. The specimen was peripheral blood. The chain joins TRBV7-8 to TRBJ2-3, with a weak D call TRBD2 (7 bases). DNA for the CDR3: TGTGCCAGCAGCTTAGGTGCGGGGGCCCACACAGATACGCAGTATTTT. Translation: CASSLGAGAHTDTQYF.